Listed below are T cell receptor beta chains from one sample, sequenced in a study of Ad26.COV2.S vaccination and SARS-CoV-2 variants. TCRdb's table, derived via immunoSEQ multiplex PCR, lists solely in-frame clones and lacks some. The table lists a few hundred thousand clones, 92% of them singletons. The sample consisted of peripheral blood, taken in a trial of Ad26.COV2.S vaccine versus placebo. The receptor set was obtained from a person between 18 and 65 years old who received the Ad26.COV2.S COVID-19 vaccine or a placebo. The CDR3 runs from the conserved cysteine through the conserved F or W. Fields, in order: clone size, D gene, J gene, V gene, CDR3 protein, CDR3 DNA. The D gene is left open where the match is weak. Only some rows state a clone size, as once, few, many or a class for expanded clones.

>NA|TRBD1|TRBJ2-7|TRBV28
CASSLGQRDYEQYF
TGTGCCAGCAGTTTGGGACAGCGTGACTACGAGCAGTACTTC
>NA|NA|TRBJ2-1|TRBV7-2
CASSRAGGVEQFF
TGTGCCAGCAGTCGGGCCGGAGGGGTTGAGCAGTTCTTC
>NA|NA|TRBJ2-4|TRBV7-2
CASSLAGGRKNIQYF
TGTGCCAGCAGCTTAGCGGGGGGGCGGAAAAACATTCAGTACTTC
>NA|NA|TRBJ1-6|TRBV5-8
CASSSRGAQNSPLHF
TGTGCCAGCAGCTCAAGGGGGGCTCAGAATTCACCCCTCCACTTT
>NA|TRBD1|TRBJ1-1|TRBV5-4
CASSVGQGGTEAFF
TGTGCCAGCAGCGTCGGACAGGGCGGGACTGAAGCTTTCTTT
>NA|TRBD1|TRBJ1-4|TRBV2
CASSGDRGLSEEKLFF
TGTGCCAGCAGTGGGGACAGGGGGCTCTCAGAAGAAAAACTGTTTTTT
>NA|NA|TRBJ1-2|TRBV12-3/TRBV12-4
CAISWGNYGYTF
TGTGCCATTTCATGGGGTAACTATGGCTACACCTTC
>NA|TRBD1|TRBJ1-3|TRBV7-2
CASSLVRGGGNTIYF
TGTGCCAGCAGCTTAGTGCGAGGGGGCGGAAACACCATATATTTT
>NA|TRBD1|TRBJ1-1|TRBV19
CASSVGTASEAFF
TGTGCCAGTAGTGTCGGGACAGCCAGTGAAGCTTTCTTT
>once|TRBD1|TRBJ2-7|TRBV10-2
CASSELDRSSYEQYF
TGCGCCAGCAGTGAATTGGACAGGAGCTCCTACGAGCAGTACTTC
>few|TRBD2|TRBJ2-3|TRBV11-2
CASSLEGLAEQYF
TGTGCCAGCAGCTTAGAAGGGCTAGCGGAGCAGTATTTT
>NA|NA|TRBJ1-4|TRBV4-3
CASSQGAGWRPEKLFF
TGCGCCAGCAGCCAAGGGGCAGGGTGGCGCCCTGAAAAACTGTTTTTT
>NA|NA|TRBJ1-1|TRBV3-1/TRBV3-2
CASSQGRGRTEAFF
TGTGCCAGCAGCCAAGGACGAGGAAGGACTGAAGCTTTCTTT
>NA|TRBD1|TRBJ1-2|TRBV7-9
CASSPGTGGRFLSGYTF
TGTGCCAGCAGCCCTGGGACAGGGGGCAGGTTCCTATCTGGCTACACCTTC
>NA|TRBD1|TRBJ2-7|TRBV7-2
CASSPTGAHEQYF
TGTGCCAGCAGCCCGACAGGGGCTCACGAGCAGTACTTC
>NA|NA|TRBJ2-1|TRBV5-1
CASSLGPRGMVEQFF
TGCGCCAGCAGCTTGGGACCGAGGGGAATGGTAGAGCAGTTCTTC
>NA|TRBD2|TRBJ2-3|TRBV24-1
CATSTGGKTDTQYF
TGTGCCACCAGTACGGGGGGGAAAACAGATACGCAGTATTTT
>NA|TRBD2|TRBJ2-3|TRBV19
CASVAGDTDTQYF
TGTGCCAGCGTAGCGGGGGACACAGATACGCAGTATTTT
>NA|NA|TRBJ1-1|TRBV29-1
CSVEGARMTEAFF
TGCAGCGTTGAGGGGGCGCGTATGACTGAAGCTTTCTTT
>NA|NA|TRBJ2-1|TRBV5-6
CASSENTGLDEQFF
TGTGCCAGCAGCGAAAACACAGGGTTGGATGAGCAGTTCTTC
>NA|NA|TRBJ2-2|TRBV5-6
CASSGLELFF
TGTGCCAGCAGCGGCTTGGAGCTGTTTTTT
>NA|TRBD1|TRBJ1-4|TRBV4-3
CASSHGTENEKLFF
TGCGCCAGCAGCCATGGGACAGAAAATGAAAAACTGTTTTTT
>NA|NA|TRBJ1-4|TRBV21-1
CASSVKGATVEKLFF
TGTGCCAGCAGTGTAAAGGGGGCTACTGTTGAAAAACTGTTTTTT
>NA|NA|TRBJ1-2|TRBV18
CASSPYGGLGDDYGYTF
TGTGCCAGCTCACCTTACGGGGGTCTTGGGGACGACTATGGCTACACCTTC
>once|NA|TRBJ1-1|TRBV30
CAWWGGDTEAFF
TGTGCCTGGTGGGGGGGGGACACTGAAGCTTTCTTT
>NA|NA|TRBJ1-6|TRBV7-2
CASSLIWQSSYNSPLHF
TGTGCCAGCAGCTTAATCTGGCAGTCCTCCTATAATTCACCCCTCCACTTT
>NA|TRBD1|TRBJ2-3|TRBV7-7
CASSLSQGASDTQYF
TGTGCCAGCAGCTTAAGCCAGGGGGCGTCAGATACGCAGTATTTT
>NA|NA|TRBJ2-7|TRBV10-2
CASSDAVSYEQYF
TGCGCCAGCAGTGACGCAGTTTCCTACGAGCAGTACTTC
>once|NA|TRBJ1-1|TRBV4-3
CASSQVRGADTEAFF
TGCGCCAGCAGCCAAGTAAGGGGGGCGGACACTGAAGCTTTCTTT
>few|NA|TRBJ1-1|TRBV9
CASSVAVNTEAFF
TGTGCCAGCAGCGTAGCAGTGAACACTGAAGCTTTCTTT
>NA|NA|TRBJ1-2|TRBV29-1
CSVEDGQGYTF
TGCAGCGTTGAAGATGGGCAGGGCTACACCTTC
>NA|NA|TRBJ1-1|TRBV7-2
CASSSSLNTEAFF
TGTGCCAGCAGCTCTTCTCTGAACACTGAAGCTTTCTTT
>NA|TRBD1|TRBJ2-5|TRBV3-1/TRBV3-2
CASDPGQGESRQETQYF
TGTGCCAGCGATCCAGGACAGGGGGAGTCTCGGCAAGAGACCCAGTACTTC
>NA|TRBD2|TRBJ2-1|TRBV5-4
CASRVVAGSGSNEQFF
TGTGCCAGCAGGGTGGTAGCGGGGTCGGGCTCCAATGAGCAGTTCTTC
>NA|NA|TRBJ1-1|TRBV4-1
CASSLRGVTEAFF
TGCGCCAGCAGCTTACGGGGGGTGACTGAAGCTTTCTTT
>NA|TRBD2|TRBJ2-1|TRBV20-1
CSVSGTRGQFF
TGCAGTGTTTCCGGGACTAGAGGCCAGTTCTTC
>NA|NA|TRBJ1-6|TRBV7-2
CASRGAASSYNSPLHF
TGTGCCAGTCGGGGGGCGGCGAGCTCCTATAATTCACCCCTCCACTTT
>NA|NA|TRBJ2-7|TRBV7-2
CASSPLYEQYF
TGTGCCAGCAGCCCCCTCTACGAGCAGTACTTC
>NA|NA|TRBJ2-2|TRBV7-6
CASSLDWGNTGELFF
TGTGCCAGCAGCTTAGATTGGGGGAACACCGGGGAGCTGTTTTTT
>NA|NA|TRBJ2-3|TRBV7-2
CASSFGGTDTQYF
TGTGCCAGCAGCTTTGGGGGCACAGATACGCAGTATTTT